These 15 T cell receptor beta chains came from one sample sequenced in a study of blood T cell repertoires in COVID-19 (dated by TCRdb to the early 2020s). The library was produced with the immunoSEQ multiplex PCR assay. Held by TCRdb, this immuneACCESS table contains in-frame sequences only and omits some clones. Under half of the omission traces to an unresolved V gene where checked; the cause of the rest is unknown. Counted in this sample were over 70,000 clones; 85% of them appeared once. The biggest ten clones account for about 10% of the sample. The sequencing input was peripheral blood. Receptors originate from a man aged 60 to 69 with COVID-19, enrolled during active disease.

The chain uses TRBV5-1 and TRBJ2-3; weak D call: TRBD1 (6 bases). Germline V gene data show CDR1 as SGHRS and CDR2 as YFSETQ. V lost 4 bases to trimming and J lost 5 bases, with 17 bases between them. The CDR3 has 15 residues. The CDR3 loop reads CASSAVGARGDTQYF. CDR3 DNA sequence: TGCGCCAGCAGCGCGGTGGGGGCTCGGGGAGATACGCAGTATTTT. Filled out from reference TRBV5-1 and TRBJ2-3, the complete variable domain reads KAGVTQTPRYLIKTRGQQVTLSCSPISGHRSVSWYQQTPGQGLQFLFEYFSETQRNKGNFPGRFSGRQFSNSRSEMNVSTLELGDSALYLCASSAVGARGDTQYFGPGTRLTVL.

The J gene is TRBJ2-1, the V gene TRBV5-1, with 7 nucleotides matching TRBD2. Germline values: CDR1 SGHRS, CDR2 YFSETQ. CDR3 length: 15 amino acids. J gave up 5 bases and V 6 bases, and 11 bases lay outside the gene matches. The CDR3, as DNA: TGCGCCAGCACATTGGGGACTACCCGTAACAATGAGCAGTTCTTC. This encodes CASTLGTTRNNEQFF.

This clone has more than one count but fewer than ten. V gene TRBV2 combines with J gene TRBJ1-2; 7 positions match TRBD1. The CDR3 runs 14 residues. V lost 4 bases and J lost 2; bases outside the gene matches: 4. CDR1 and CDR2 (germline): SNHLY, FYNNEI. Here the CDR3 reads CASSVQGQNYGYTF. Here the CDR3 DNA reads TGTGCCAGCAGTGTACAGGGGCAAAACTATGGCTACACCTTC.

V gene TRBV15 combines with J gene TRBJ1-5; 10 bases are shared with TRBD1. The CDR3 totals 18 residues. CDR1 is LNHNV, CDR2 YYDKDF, per germline (reference sequence). V shed 0 bases and J 6 bases; nucleotides not matched to a gene: 11. The CDR3 DNA is TGTGCCACCAGCAGAGATTCATCCACCGGGACAGGGGTTCAGCCCCAGCATTTT. Encoded protein: CATSRDSSTGTGVQPQHF.

J is TRBJ2-3 and V is TRBV7-6; 10 nucleotides line up with TRBD2. Looked up from germline, CDR1 is SGHVS and CDR2 is FNYEAQ. The CDR3 is 16 residues long. V shed 1 base and J 7 bases; nucleotides not matched to a gene: 8. DNA of the CDR3: TGTGCCAGCAGCTTAGGGCTAGCGGGAGCGTCGTATACGCAGTATTTT. This translates into CASSLGLAGASYTQYF. The full variable domain, its missing parts supplied by reference TRBV7-6 and TRBJ2-3, is GAGVSQSPRYKVTKRGQDVALRCDPISGHVSLYWYRQALGQGPEFLTYFNYEAQQDKSGLPNDRFSAERPEGSISTLTIQRTEQRDSAMYRCASSLGLAGASYTQYFGPGTRLTVL.

The chain couples TRBV20-1 to TRBJ2-1; D remains unclear. CDR3 length: 10 amino acids. Germline V CDR1 and CDR2: DFQATT, SNEGSKA (reference sequence). Trimming pared 3 bases from V and 7 bases from J, leaving 4 bases between. The CDR3 DNA reads TGCAGTGCTAGGCGGAATGAGCAGTTCTTC. This gives the protein CSARRNEQFF.

Details on this clone: In the same sample, other DNA sequences code for this CDR3. The rearrangement links TRBV19 to TRBJ2-3; 8 bases align to TRBD1. There are 14 residues in the CDR3. The V segment lost 3 bases and the J segment 3 bases; nucleotides outside the gene matches: 2. CDR1 LNHDA and CDR2 SQIVND come from the germline V gene (reference sequence). As DNA, the CDR3 is TGTGCCAGTAGTATCGGACAGGGAACAGATACGCAGTATTTT. This gives the protein CASSIGQGTDTQYF.

The chain employs TRBV18 and TRBJ2-7; D might be TRBD1 (6 bases). Trimming removed 3 bases from V and 0 bases from J, with 9 bases in between. This CDR3 has 14 residues. The germline gives CDR1 KGHSH, CDR2 LQKENI. The CDR3 DNA reads TGTGCCAGCTCACCTTTGGACAGCTCCTACGAGCAGTACTTC. Encoded protein: CASSPLDSSYEQYF.

V is TRBV21-1 and J is TRBJ1-5. TRBV21-1 is listed as a pseudogene. CDR3 length equals 15 residues. The chain's CDR3 is CASSKGRAANQPQHF. In nucleotides, the CDR3 is TGTGCCAGCAGCAAAGGGAGGGCCGCCAATCAGCCCCAGCATTTT.

This chain links TRBV7-2 with TRBJ1-4; no clear D. CDR1 is SGHTA and CDR2 is FQGNSA in the germline V gene. V gave up 4 bases and J gave up 0 bases, with 18 bases separating them. The CDR3 covers 18 residues. DNA of the CDR3: TGTGCCAGCAGCTCCAACTCTTTACCAGGCGCAACTAATGAAAAACTGTTTTTT. Its translation: CASSSNSLPGATNEKLFF.

The chain links TRBV29-1 to TRBJ1-1; the D is unclear. Germline lookup yields CDR1 SQVTM and CDR2 ANQGSEA. The CDR3 extends over 11 amino acids. V lost 4 bases to trimming and J lost 3 bases, with 6 bases between them. The CDR3 loop reads CSVVQYTEAFF. CDR3 nucleotide sequence: TGCAGCGTTGTACAGTACACTGAAGCTTTCTTT.

The chain joins TRBV7-9 to TRBJ2-1, with TRBD2 matching 14 bases. The CDR3 covers 18 residues. V was clipped by 7 bases and J by 0 bases; unmatched bases: 8. Germline V CDR1 and CDR2: SEHNR, FQNEAQ (reference sequence). In nucleotides, the CDR3 is TGTGCCAGCATTTCGGGACTAGCGGGAGAGAGCTCCTACAATGAGCAGTTCTTC. It encodes CASISGLAGESSYNEQFF.

The chain carries TRBV29-1 and TRBJ2-3; 8 bases align to TRBD2. Per germline, CDR1 SQVTM and CDR2 ANQGSEA. The CDR3 is 16 amino acids. The CDR3 loop is CTVGRRLATSTDTQYF. DNA for the CDR3: TGCACCGTGGGAAGGCGACTAGCGACTAGCACAGATACGCAGTATTTT.

A word on this clone: This specimen includes other DNA sequences encoding the same CDR3. V gene TRBV3-1 (or the pseudogene TRBV3-2) combines with J gene TRBJ1-2; D is ambiguous. Germline V gene lookup returns CDR1 LGHDT and CDR2 YNNKEL (reference sequence). Trimming removed 1 base from V and 2 bases from J, with 8 bases in between. The CDR3 contains 14 residues. CDR3 in DNA: TGTGCCAGCAGCCAAGGCGGACTGAACTATGGCTACACCTTC. Encoded protein: CASSQGGLNYGYTF.

This rearrangement joins TRBV6-1 to TRBJ2-5; D is possibly TRBD2 (5 bases). The V gene lost 4 bases and the J gene lost 9 bases, with 24 bases spanning the gap. The germline V gene has CDR1 MNHNS and CDR2 SASEGT. The CDR3 runs to 16 residues. The chain's CDR3 is CASSAQRSASAGAQYF. CDR3 in DNA: TGTGCCAGCAGTGCCCAGAGGAGCGCATCGGCCGGGGCCCAGTACTTC.